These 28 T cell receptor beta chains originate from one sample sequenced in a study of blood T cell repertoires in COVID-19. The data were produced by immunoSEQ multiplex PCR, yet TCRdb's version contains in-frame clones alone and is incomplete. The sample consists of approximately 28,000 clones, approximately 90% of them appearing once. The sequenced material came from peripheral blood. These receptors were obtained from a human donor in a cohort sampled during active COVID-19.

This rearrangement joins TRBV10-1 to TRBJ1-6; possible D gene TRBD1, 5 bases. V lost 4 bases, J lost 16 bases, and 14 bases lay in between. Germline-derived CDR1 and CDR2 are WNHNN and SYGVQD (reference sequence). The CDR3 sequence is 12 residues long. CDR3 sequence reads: CASSAAGGSLHF. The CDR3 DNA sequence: TGCGCCAGCAGTGCAGCGGGGGGTTCGCTCCACTTT.

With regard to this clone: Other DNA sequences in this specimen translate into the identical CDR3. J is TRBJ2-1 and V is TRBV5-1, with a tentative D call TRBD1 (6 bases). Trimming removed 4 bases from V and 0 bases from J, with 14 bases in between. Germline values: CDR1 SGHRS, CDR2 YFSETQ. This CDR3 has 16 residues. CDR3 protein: CASSLTTGSSYNEQFF. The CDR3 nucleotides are TGCGCCAGCAGCCTCACTACAGGGAGCTCCTACAATGAGCAGTTCTTC.

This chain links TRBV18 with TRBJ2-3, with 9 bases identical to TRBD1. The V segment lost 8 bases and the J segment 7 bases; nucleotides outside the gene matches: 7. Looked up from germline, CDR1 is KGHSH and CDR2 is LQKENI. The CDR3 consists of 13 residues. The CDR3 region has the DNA TGTGCCAGCGCGACAGGGGGAGAAAATACGCAGTATTTT. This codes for CASATGGENTQYF.

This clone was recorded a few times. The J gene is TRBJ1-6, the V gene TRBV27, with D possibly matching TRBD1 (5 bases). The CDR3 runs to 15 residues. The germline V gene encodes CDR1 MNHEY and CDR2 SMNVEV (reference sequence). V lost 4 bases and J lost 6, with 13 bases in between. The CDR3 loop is CASSWGVGSNSPLHF. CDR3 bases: TGTGCCAGCAGTTGGGGGGTGGGGTCTAATTCACCCCTCCACTTT.

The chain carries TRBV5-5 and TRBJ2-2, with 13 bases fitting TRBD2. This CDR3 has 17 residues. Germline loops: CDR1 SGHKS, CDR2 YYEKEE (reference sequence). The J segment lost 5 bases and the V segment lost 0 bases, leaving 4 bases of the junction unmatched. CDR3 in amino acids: CASSLAPTSGGTGELFF. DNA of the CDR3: TGTGCCAGCAGCTTGGCTCCGACTAGCGGGGGGACCGGGGAGCTGTTTTTT.

CDR3 DNA sequence: TGTGCCACCAGCATAGACAGGGGTCGATTTGGAAACACCATATATTTT. Its protein product is CATSIDRGRFGNTIYF. The chain recombines TRBV15 with TRBJ1-3, with 8 bases that match TRBD1. The CDR3 has 16 residues. V lost 4 bases and J lost 3; bases outside the gene matches: 8. Germline V gene sequence: CDR1 LNHNV, CDR2 YYDKDF (reference sequence).

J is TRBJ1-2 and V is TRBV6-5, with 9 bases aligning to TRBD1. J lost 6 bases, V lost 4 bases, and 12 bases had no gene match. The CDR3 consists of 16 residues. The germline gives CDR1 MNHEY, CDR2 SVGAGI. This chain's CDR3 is CASSSQDRQGGHGYTF. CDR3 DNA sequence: TGTGCCAGCAGTTCACAAGACAGACAGGGGGGACATGGCTACACCTTC.

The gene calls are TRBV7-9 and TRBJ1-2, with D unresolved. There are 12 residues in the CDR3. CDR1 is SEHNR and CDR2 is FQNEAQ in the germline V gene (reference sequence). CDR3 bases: TGTGTCCCGGAGGAGGCTAACTATGGCTACACCTTC. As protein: CVPEEANYGYTF.

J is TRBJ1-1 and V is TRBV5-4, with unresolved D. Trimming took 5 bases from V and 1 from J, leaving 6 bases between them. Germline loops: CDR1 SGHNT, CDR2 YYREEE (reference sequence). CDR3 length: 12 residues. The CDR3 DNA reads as TGTGCCAGCAGTTCAGGGAACACTGAAGCTTTCTTT. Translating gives CASSSGNTEAFF.

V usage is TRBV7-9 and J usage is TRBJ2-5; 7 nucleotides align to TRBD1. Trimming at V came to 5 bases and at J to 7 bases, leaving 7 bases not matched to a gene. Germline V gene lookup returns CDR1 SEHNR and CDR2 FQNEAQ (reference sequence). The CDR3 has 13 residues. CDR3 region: CASSLTGVRTQYF. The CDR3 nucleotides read TGTGCCAGCAGCCTCACAGGGGTCCGGACCCAGTACTTC. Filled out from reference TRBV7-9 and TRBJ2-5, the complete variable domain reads DTGVSQNPRHKITKRGQNVTFRCDPISEHNRLYWYRQTLGQGPEFLTYFQNEAQLEKSRLLSDRFSAERPKGSFSTLEIQRTEQGDSAMYLCASSLTGVRTQYFGPGTRLLVL.

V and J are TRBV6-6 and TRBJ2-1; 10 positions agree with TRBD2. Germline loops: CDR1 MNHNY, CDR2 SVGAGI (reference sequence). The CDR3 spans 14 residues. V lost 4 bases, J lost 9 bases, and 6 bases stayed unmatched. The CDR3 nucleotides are TGTGCCAGCAGTTCTAGCGGGGGACCGGGTGAGCAGTTCTTC. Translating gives CASSSSGGPGEQFF.

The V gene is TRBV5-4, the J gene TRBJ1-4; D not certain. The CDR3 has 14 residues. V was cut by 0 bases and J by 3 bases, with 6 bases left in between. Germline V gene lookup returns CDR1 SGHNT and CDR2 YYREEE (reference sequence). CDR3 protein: CASSLDRANEKLFF. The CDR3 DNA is TGTGCCAGCAGCTTGGACAGAGCTAATGAAAAACTGTTTTTT.

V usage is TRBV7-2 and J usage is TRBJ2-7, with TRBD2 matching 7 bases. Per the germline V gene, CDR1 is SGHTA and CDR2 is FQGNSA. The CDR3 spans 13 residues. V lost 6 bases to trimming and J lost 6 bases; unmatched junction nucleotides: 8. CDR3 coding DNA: TGTGCCAGCAGTGGCGGGGGACTCGGCGAGCAGTACGTC. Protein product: CASSGGGLGEQYV.

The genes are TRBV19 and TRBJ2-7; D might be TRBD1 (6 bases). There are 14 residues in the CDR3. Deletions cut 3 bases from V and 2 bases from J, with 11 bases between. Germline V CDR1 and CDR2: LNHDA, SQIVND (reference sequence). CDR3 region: CASSIDNRAYEQYF. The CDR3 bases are TGTGCCAGTAGTATCGATAACAGGGCCTACGAGCAGTACTTC.

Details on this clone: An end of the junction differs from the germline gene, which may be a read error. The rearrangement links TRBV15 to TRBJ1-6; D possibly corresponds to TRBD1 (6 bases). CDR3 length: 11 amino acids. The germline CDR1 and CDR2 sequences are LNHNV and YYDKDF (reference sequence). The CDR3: CATSSWRGGNF. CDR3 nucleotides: TGTGCCACCAGCAGTTGGAGGGGGGGGAACTTT. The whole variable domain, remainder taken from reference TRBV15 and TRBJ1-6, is DAMVIQNPRYQVTQFGKPVTLSCSQTLNHNVMYWYQQKSSQAPKLLFHYYDKDFNNEADTPDNFQSRRPNTSFCFLDIRSPGLGDTAMYLCATSSWRGGNFGNGTRLTVT.

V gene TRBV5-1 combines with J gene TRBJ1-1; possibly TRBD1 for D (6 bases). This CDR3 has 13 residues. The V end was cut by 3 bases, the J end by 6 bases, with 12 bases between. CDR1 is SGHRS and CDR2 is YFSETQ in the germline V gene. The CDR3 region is CASSSGQTPEAFF. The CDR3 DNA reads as TGCGCCAGCAGCTCCGGACAGACGCCTGAAGCTTTCTTT.

The CDR3 loop reads CASNPRFDRALEQYV. As DNA, the CDR3 is TGTGCCAGCAACCCAAGATTCGACAGGGCCCTCGAGCAGTACGTC. The chain carries TRBV28 and TRBJ2-7, with 7 bases matching TRBD1. The J segment lost 6 bases and the V segment lost 7 bases, leaving 15 bases of the junction unmatched. CDR3 length: 15 residues. Germline V CDR1 and CDR2: MDHEN, SYDVKM.

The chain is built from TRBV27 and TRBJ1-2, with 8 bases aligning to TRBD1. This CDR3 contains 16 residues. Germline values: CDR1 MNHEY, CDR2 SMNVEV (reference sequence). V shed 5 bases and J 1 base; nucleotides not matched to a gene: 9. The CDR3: CASSRYPGQDNYGYTF. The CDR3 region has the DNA TGTGCCAGCAGTCGATATCCGGGACAGGATAACTATGGCTACACCTTC.

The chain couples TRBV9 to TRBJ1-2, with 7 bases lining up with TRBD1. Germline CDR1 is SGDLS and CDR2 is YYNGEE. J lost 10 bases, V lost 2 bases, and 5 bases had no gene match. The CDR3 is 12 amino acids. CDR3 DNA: TGTGCCAGCAGCGTCTACAGGGGACCCTACACCTTC. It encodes CASSVYRGPYTF. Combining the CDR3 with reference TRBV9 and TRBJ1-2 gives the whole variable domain DSGVTQTPKHLITATGQRVTLRCSPRSGDLSVYWYQQSLDQGLQFLIQYYNGEERAKGNILERFSAQQFPDLHSELNLSSLELGDSALYFCASSVYRGPYTFGSGTRLTVV.

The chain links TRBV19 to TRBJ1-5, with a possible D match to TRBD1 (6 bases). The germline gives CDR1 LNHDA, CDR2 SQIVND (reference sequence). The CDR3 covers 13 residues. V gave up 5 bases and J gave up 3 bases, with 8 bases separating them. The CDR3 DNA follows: TGTGCCAGTAGTTGGGACATCAATCAGCCCCAGCATTTT. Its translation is CASSWDINQPQHF.

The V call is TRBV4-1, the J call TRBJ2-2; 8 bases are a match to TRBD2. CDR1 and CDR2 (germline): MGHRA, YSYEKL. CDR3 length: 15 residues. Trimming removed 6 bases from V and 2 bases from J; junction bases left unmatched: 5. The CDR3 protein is CASSYSGANTGELFF. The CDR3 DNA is TGCGCCAGCAGTTATAGCGGGGCTAACACCGGGGAGCTGTTTTTT.

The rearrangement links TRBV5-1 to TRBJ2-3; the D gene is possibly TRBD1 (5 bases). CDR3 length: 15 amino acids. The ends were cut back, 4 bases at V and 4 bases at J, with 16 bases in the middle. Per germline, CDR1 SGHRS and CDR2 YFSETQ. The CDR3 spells CASSLGRQGSDTQYF. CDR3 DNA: TGCGCCAGCAGCCTAGGGCGGCAGGGTTCAGATACGCAGTATTTT.

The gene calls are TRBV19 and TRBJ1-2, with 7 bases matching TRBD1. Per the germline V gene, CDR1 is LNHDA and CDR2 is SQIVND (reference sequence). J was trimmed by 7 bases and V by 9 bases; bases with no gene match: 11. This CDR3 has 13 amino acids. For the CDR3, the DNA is TGTGCCAGCGCCGGGACAGTAAAACCTGGCTACACCTTC. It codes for CASAGTVKPGYTF. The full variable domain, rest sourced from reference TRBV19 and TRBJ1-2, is DGGITQSPKYLFRKEGQNVTLSCEQNLNHDAMYWYRQDPGQGLRLIYYSQIVNDFQKGDIAEGYSVSREKKESFPLTVTSAQKNPTAFYLCASAGTVKPGYTFGSGTRLTVV.

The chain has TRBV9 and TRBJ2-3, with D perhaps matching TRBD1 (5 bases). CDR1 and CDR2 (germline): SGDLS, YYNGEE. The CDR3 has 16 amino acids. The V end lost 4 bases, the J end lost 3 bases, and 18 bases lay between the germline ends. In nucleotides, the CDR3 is TGTGCCAGCAGCCACAAACAGGTAACAACGACAGATACGCAGTATTTT. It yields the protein CASSHKQVTTTDTQYF.

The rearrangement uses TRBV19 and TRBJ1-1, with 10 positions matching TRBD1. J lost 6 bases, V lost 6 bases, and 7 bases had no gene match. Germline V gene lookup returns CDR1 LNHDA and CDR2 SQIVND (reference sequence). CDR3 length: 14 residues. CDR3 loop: CASRNDRGRPEAFF. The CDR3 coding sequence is TGTGCCAGTAGGAACGACAGGGGGCGTCCTGAAGCTTTCTTT.

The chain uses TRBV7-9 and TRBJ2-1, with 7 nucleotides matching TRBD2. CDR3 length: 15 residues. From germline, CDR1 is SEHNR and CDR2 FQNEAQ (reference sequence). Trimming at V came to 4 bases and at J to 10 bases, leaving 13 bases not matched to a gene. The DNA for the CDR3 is TGTGCCAGCAGCTCCCCGGGGGGACGAGGAGGGGAGCAGTTCTTC. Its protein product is CASSSPGGRGGEQFF.

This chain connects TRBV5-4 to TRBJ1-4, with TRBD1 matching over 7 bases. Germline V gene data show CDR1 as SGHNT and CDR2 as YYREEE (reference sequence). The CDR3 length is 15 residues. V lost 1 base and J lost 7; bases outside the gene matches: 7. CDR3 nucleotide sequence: TGTGCCAGCAGCTTGAGAGACAGGGAGACTGAAAAACTGTTTTTT. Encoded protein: CASSLRDRETEKLFF.

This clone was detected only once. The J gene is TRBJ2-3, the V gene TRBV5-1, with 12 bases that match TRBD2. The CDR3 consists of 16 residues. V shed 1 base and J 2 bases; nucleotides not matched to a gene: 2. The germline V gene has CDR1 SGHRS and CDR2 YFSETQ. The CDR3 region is CASSLTSGGNTDTQYF. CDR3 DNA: TGCGCCAGCAGCTTGACTAGCGGGGGGAACACAGATACGCAGTATTTT.